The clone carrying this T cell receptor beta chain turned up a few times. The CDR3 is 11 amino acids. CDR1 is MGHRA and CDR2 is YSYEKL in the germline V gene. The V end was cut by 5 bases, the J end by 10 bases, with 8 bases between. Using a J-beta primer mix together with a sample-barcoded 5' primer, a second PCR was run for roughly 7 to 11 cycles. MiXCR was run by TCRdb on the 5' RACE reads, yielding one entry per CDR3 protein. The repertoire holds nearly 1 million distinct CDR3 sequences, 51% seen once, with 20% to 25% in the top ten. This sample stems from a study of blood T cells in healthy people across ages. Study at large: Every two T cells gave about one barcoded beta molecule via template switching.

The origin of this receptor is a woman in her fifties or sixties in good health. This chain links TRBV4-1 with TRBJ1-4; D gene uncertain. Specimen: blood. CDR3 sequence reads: CASSEGRKLFF. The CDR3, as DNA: TGCGCCAGCAGCGAGGGTCGAAAACTGTTTTTT.